Following are 5 T cell receptor beta chains from one sample sequenced in a study of Tregs in tolerant kidney transplant recipients. Using immunoSEQ multiplex PCR, the repertoire was profiled, and TCRdb retains in-frame clones only, with some absent. The sample is made up of around 48,000 clones, and the top ten hold around 0.8% of it. The sequences come from CD4+ T cells from blood, collected before the transplant. The receptors shown here come from a human donor who received a combined kidney and bone marrow transplant.

Concerning this clone itself: The read ends 3 residues before the CDR3 terminus; that terminus is restored from the germline J gene. The gene calls are TRBV19 and TRBJ2-5, with 14 nucleotides matching TRBD2. CDR1 is LNHDA, CDR2 SQIVND, per germline (reference sequence). V was pared by 7 bases and J by 4 bases, with 8 bases of the junction left unmatched. This CDR3 comprises 16 residues. The part of the CDR3 DNA that was read is TGTGCCAGTACCCCGACTAGCGGGAGGGCTTTAGAGACC. Amino acid sequence: CASTPTSGRALET. The entire CDR3 is CASTPTSGRALETQYF.

Turning to this clone: The read halts 3 residues ahead of the CDR3 end, with the missing end drawn from the germline J gene. The chain is built from TRBV30 and TRBJ2-2; 10 nucleotides align to TRBD1. In germline, CDR1 is GTSNPN, CDR2 SVGIG (reference sequence). The CDR3 has 13 residues. The J segment lost 4 bases and the V segment lost 8 bases, leaving 4 bases of the junction unmatched. CDR3 in amino acids: CARRDRGTGELFF. The covered CDR3 bases are TGTGCCCGCCGGGACAGGGGCACCGGGGAG.

The CDR3 loop reads CASSISRSSYNSPLHF. The CDR3 bases that were read are TGTGCCAGTAGTATCTCGCGGAGCTCCTATAATTCACCC. The J gene is TRBJ1-6, the V gene TRBV19; D remains unclear. The read terminates 3 residues ahead of where the CDR3 ends, so the germline J gene completes it. Trimming removed 3 bases at V and 0 bases at J, with 9 bases between. The length of the CDR3 is 16 residues. Germline-derived CDR1 and CDR2 are LNHDA and SQIVND (reference sequence).

On this clone: From the germline J gene comes the end of the CDR3, since the read stops 3 residues before it. This rearrangement joins TRBV2 to TRBJ1-1, with D perhaps matching TRBD1 (6 bases). V was trimmed by 2 bases and J by 7 bases, leaving 17 bases between them. CDR1 SNHLY and CDR2 FYNNEI come from the germline V gene. The CDR3 covers 15 residues. The CDR3 sequence: CASSEFIVGGLEAFF. The CDR3 DNA, read in part, is TGTGCCAGCAGTGAATTTATCGTCGGGGGGCTTGAA.

A remark on this clone: The CDR3 extends 3 residues past the end of the read, so its final part is completed from the germline J gene. Other DNA sequences in this sample translate to the same CDR3. The chain employs TRBV7-9 and TRBJ1-4; 8 bases are a match to TRBD1. The CDR3 has 14 amino acids. V trimming: 3 bases; J trimming: 5 bases; junction bases outside the gene matches: 2. Germline V gene data show CDR1 as SEHNR and CDR2 as FQNEAQ (reference sequence). Partial CDR3 DNA: TGTGCCAGCAGCTTTGGACAGGGAAATGAAAAA. Protein product: CASSFGQGNEK. The complete CDR3 sequence is CASSFGQGNEKLFF.